One sample yielded the 17 T cell receptor beta chains listed below, sequenced in a study of cytomegalovirus exposure and HLA in healthy donors. TCRdb's table, derived via immunoSEQ multiplex PCR, lists solely in-frame clones and lacks some. The table records approximately 160,000 clones, 85% to 90% of them present only once. Input material: PBMCs. These receptors came from a woman between 18 and 30 years old in good health and CMV-seropositive.

The V and J genes are TRBV10-2 and TRBJ2-7; TRBD2 is a possible D gene (6 bases). This CDR3 region has 15 residues. From germline, CDR1 is WSHSY and CDR2 SAAADI. V was trimmed by 5 bases and J by 1 base, leaving 15 bases between them. This chain's CDR3 is CASSWAGGISYEQYF. The CDR3 bases are TGCGCCAGCAGTTGGGCGGGCGGGATTTCCTACGAGCAGTACTTC.

The CDR3 spells CASSSRYNEQFF. CDR3 in DNA: TGTGCCAGCAGCTCCCGCTACAATGAGCAGTTCTTC. The chain has TRBV7-2 and TRBJ2-1; D is uncertain. The CDR3 length is 12 residues. CDR1 is SGHTA, CDR2 FQGNSA, per germline. V dropped 4 bases and J dropped 3 bases, with 4 bases sitting between them. Complete variable domain (other parts from reference TRBV7-2 and TRBJ2-1): GAGVSQSPSNKVTEKGKDVELRCDPISGHTALYWYRQSLGQGLEFLIYFQGNSAPDKSGLPSDRFSAERTGGSVSTLTIQRTQQEDSAVYLCASSSRYNEQFFGPGTRLTVL.

The chain combines TRBV28 with TRBJ2-7, with 9 bases identical to TRBD1. CDR1 MDHEN and CDR2 SYDVKM come from the germline V gene. There are 15 residues in the CDR3. Trimming at V came to 3 bases and at J to 4 bases, leaving 7 bases not matched to a gene. CDR3 protein: CASSLGDREMYEQYF. The CDR3 DNA follows: TGTGCCAGCAGTTTGGGGGACAGGGAAATGTACGAGCAGTACTTC.

V gene TRBV18 combines with J gene TRBJ1-1; possibly TRBD1 for D (5 bases). The CDR3 totals 15 residues. The V gene's germline CDR1 is KGHSH and CDR2 LQKENI. Deletions cut 0 bases from V and 2 bases from J, with 10 bases between. The chain's CDR3 is CASSPPGPQNTEAFF. The CDR3 DNA sequence: TGTGCCAGCTCACCACCGGGGCCACAAAACACTGAAGCTTTCTTT.

The gene calls are TRBV27 and TRBJ2-7; TRBD2 is a possible D gene (6 bases). The CDR3 contains 15 residues. Between the trimmed V and J ends, which lost 7 bases and 0 bases, there was a span of 16 bases. Germline loops: CDR1 MNHEY, CDR2 SMNVEV (reference sequence). This CDR3 reads CASMRGLGISYEQYF. CDR3 bases: TGTGCCAGCATGCGGGGACTCGGGATCTCCTACGAGCAGTACTTC.

This chain links TRBV7-2 with TRBJ1-4; D gene uncertain. Germline loops: CDR1 SGHTA, CDR2 FQGNSA. CDR3 size: 13 residues. The V gene lost 0 bases and the J gene lost 7 bases, with 6 bases spanning the gap. The DNA of the CDR3 is TGTGCCAGCAGCTTAGCTGGGAGTGAAAAACTGTTTTTT. It codes for CASSLAGSEKLFF.

The chain recombines TRBV5-6 with TRBJ2-7; D might be TRBD1 (7 bases). This CDR3 spans 16 amino acids. Germline assignment: CDR1 SGHDT and CDR2 YYEEEE. The germline V and J ends were trimmed by 3 bases and 2 bases, with 18 bases remaining between them. The CDR3 bases are TGTGCCAGCAGCTCACCAGGGGGGATGGTGACCTACGAGCAGTACTTC. Encoded protein: CASSSPGGMVTYEQYF.

The chain couples TRBV10-3 to TRBJ1-2; D not resolved. Deletions cut 0 bases from V and 7 bases from J, with 18 bases between. The CDR3 totals 16 residues. Germline V lookup: CDR1 ENHRY, CDR2 SYGVKD. CDR3 in amino acids: CAISESIADFSRGYTF. CDR3 coding DNA: TGTGCCATCAGTGAGTCAATCGCCGACTTTTCTCGTGGCTACACCTTC.

This chain connects TRBV6-5 to TRBJ2-7, with 9 bases that match TRBD1. The germline CDR1 and CDR2 sequences are MNHEY and SVGAGI. The CDR3 sequence is 14 residues long. With V trimmed by 5 bases and J by 4 bases, 6 bases remained unmatched. The CDR3 sequence: CASSVAGQGYEQYF. In nucleotides, the CDR3 is TGTGCCAGCAGTGTCGCGGGACAGGGATACGAGCAGTACTTC.

About this clone itself: Other nucleotide sequences in the sample specify the same CDR3. V and J are TRBV15 and TRBJ2-2; a possible D gene is TRBD2 (5 bases). V shed 1 base and J shed 3 bases, with 6 bases lying between them. The germline gives CDR1 LNHNV, CDR2 YYDKDF (reference sequence). The CDR3 runs 14 residues. CDR3 in DNA: TGTGCCACCAGCAGAGGGGGAGACACCGGGGAGCTGTTTTTT. This sequence encodes CATSRGGDTGELFF.

The V gene is TRBV27, the J gene TRBJ2-5; a possible D gene is TRBD2 (5 bases). Germline loops: CDR1 MNHEY, CDR2 SMNVEV (reference sequence). The CDR3 length is 14 residues. Between the trimmed V and J ends, which lost 1 base and 5 bases, there was a span of 11 bases. The CDR3 DNA is TGTGCCAGCAGTTTATATCGGGGATGGGAGACCCAGTACTTC. This encodes CASSLYRGWETQYF.

This sequence joins TRBV4-1 and TRBJ2-1; 9 bases map to TRBD1. CDR3 length: 16 residues. Trimming took 1 base from V and 4 from J; bases not matched to a gene: 5. Looked up from germline, CDR1 is MGHRA and CDR2 is YSYEKL. The chain's CDR3 is CASSQATGGTYNEQFF. CDR3 nucleotide sequence: TGCGCCAGCAGCCAAGCCACAGGGGGCACGTACAATGAGCAGTTCTTC.

The chain links TRBV19 to TRBJ2-1; 9 positions match TRBD2. The CDR3 sequence is 16 residues long. In germline, CDR1 is LNHDA, CDR2 SQIVND (reference sequence). With V trimmed by 3 bases and J by 7 bases, 10 bases remained unmatched. CDR3 in amino acids: CASSIGLAGRLNEQFF. CDR3 in DNA: TGTGCCAGTAGTATCGGGCTAGCGGGGCGCCTTAATGAGCAGTTCTTC.

This sequence joins TRBV5-1 and TRBJ1-2; D gene ambiguous. Trimming left V 0 bases short and J 4 bases short, with 10 bases between. The germline V gene encodes CDR1 SGHRS and CDR2 YFSETQ. CDR3 size: 14 residues. The CDR3 coding sequence is TGCGCCAGCAGCTTGGCGGAGGGAGCCTATGGCTACACCTTC. It encodes CASSLAEGAYGYTF.

This chain links TRBV18 with TRBJ2-1, with TRBD2 matching over 11 bases. CDR1 is KGHSH and CDR2 is LQKENI in the germline V gene. The length of the CDR3 is 15 residues. With V trimmed by 4 bases and J by 6 bases, 5 bases remained unmatched. For the CDR3, the DNA is TGTGCCAGCTCACAAACTAGCGGGAGTTTCAATGAGCAGTTCTTC. This sequence encodes CASSQTSGSFNEQFF.

The chain joins TRBV7-3 to TRBJ2-1, with D unresolved. Germline CDR1 reads SGHTA; CDR2 reads FQGTGA. The ends were cut back, 3 bases at V and 6 bases at J, with 3 bases in the middle. The CDR3 runs 11 residues. CDR3 DNA sequence: TGTGCCAGCAGCTTCTCCAATGAGCAGTTCTTC. Protein product: CASSFSNEQFF.

This chain joins TRBV7-6 and TRBJ1-2; D may be TRBD1 (5 bases). The germline CDR1 and CDR2 sequences are SGHVS and FNYEAQ. Trimming cost V 1 base and J 4 bases, with 13 bases left between them. This CDR3 has 15 residues. The CDR3 nucleotides read TGTGCCAGCAGCTTAGAGTCAGGGAAGAGCTATGGCTACACCTTC. Its protein product is CASSLESGKSYGYTF.